Sequencing of this T cell receptor (beta chain) was carried out in a study of T cells expressing NK-cell markers. Study at large: The study sequenced eight donors, seven HCMV-seropositive and one seronegative. General study findings and limits: The contribution of dominant NKG2C+ clonotypes to CD8+ T cells in a handful of donors was roughly 1.0-7.0%. HCMV specificity of the expanded NKG2C+ T cell clones stayed unclear.

This CDR3 spans 16 amino acids. Germline V gene sequence: CDR1 DFQATT, CDR2 SNEGSKA (reference sequence). On this clonotype itself: The antigen remains unidentified.

TCR beta cDNA was made by 5'RACE template switching with UMIs. TCRdb re-called the 5' RACE reads and catalogs CDR3 proteins one per entry, DNA excluded. Seen in this sample are about 460,000 distinct CDR3 sequences; the ten most common clones hold more than 1.4%. The source of this sequence is a woman aged 50 to 65 in good health. The source material was blood T cells: a sorted CD56 or NKG2C T cell subset, CD4+ or CD8+ T cells, or bulk PBMC T cells (not recorded which). The V gene is TRBV20-1, the J gene TRBJ1-3. CDR3 protein: CSARDRGGPSGNTIYF.